The 6 T cell receptor beta chains below all came from one sample that was sequenced in a study of blood T cell repertoires in COVID-19 (dated by TCRdb to the early 2020s). Library prep was done by the immunoSEQ multiplex PCR assay. This is the immuneACCESS table as TCRdb keeps it, with only in-frame sequences that have V and J called. A part of the clones is gone; compared with another copy, unresolved V genes explain less than half, and the rest is unexplained. For this sample the table gives roughly 700,000 clones, of which approximately 90% were detected only once. The ten most abundant clones make up under 0.3% of the sample. Source material: peripheral blood. The receptors here all came from a woman younger than 30 with acute or convalescent COVID-19.

This chain links TRBV6-5 with TRBJ1-1, with TRBD1 matching 7 bases. This CDR3 region has 12 residues. The germline gives CDR1 MNHEY, CDR2 SVGAGI. V lost 7 bases, J lost 4 bases, and 3 bases stayed unmatched. The chain's CDR3 is CASNHRGTEAFF. In DNA form, the CDR3 reads TGTGCCAGCAACCACAGGGGCACTGAAGCTTTCTTT.

The rearrangement joins TRBV4-3 to TRBJ1-1, with unresolved D. CDR1 and CDR2 (germline): LGHNA, YSLEER. This CDR3 contains 16 residues. Between the trimmed V and J ends, which lost 5 bases and 5 bases, there was a span of 21 bases. CDR3: CASSRFPTGTLTEAFF. The CDR3 bases are TGCGCCAGCAGCAGGTTCCCGACGGGAACGCTAACTGAAGCTTTCTTT.

With regard to this clone: This same CDR3 is encoded by further DNA sequences in the sample. The rearrangement links TRBV30 to TRBJ1-5; possible D gene TRBD1, 5 bases. The ends were cut back, 0 bases at V and 7 bases at J, with 10 bases in the middle. There are 13 residues in the CDR3. Germline V gene lookup returns CDR1 GTSNPN and CDR2 SVGIG (reference sequence). The CDR3 coding sequence is TGTGCCTGGAGTGTCAGGGAGGACCAGCCCCAGCATTTT. Amino acid sequence: CAWSVREDQPQHF.

This rearrangement joins TRBV5-8 to TRBJ1-2, with D perhaps TRBD1 (6 bases). The CDR3 is 17 residues long. Germline lookup yields CDR1 SGHTS and CDR2 YDEGEE. Deletions cut 4 bases from V and 0 bases from J, with 19 bases between. DNA of the CDR3: TGTGCCAGCAGCACCGGGACAATCCCTTTGGCTAACTATGGCTACACCTTC. Amino acid sequence: CASSTGTIPLANYGYTF.

CDR3 sequence: CASSPAETGGGYNEQFF. As DNA, the CDR3 is TGTGCCAGCAGCCCCGCCGAGACAGGGGGCGGGTACAATGAGCAGTTCTTC. The V gene is TRBV7-8, the J gene TRBJ2-1, with 10 bases that match TRBD1. The V gene's germline CDR1 is SGHVS and CDR2 FQNEAQ. The CDR3 has 17 residues. The V and J ends lost 5 bases and 4 bases, in that order; junction bases with no gene match: 11. The full variable domain, completed using reference TRBV7-8 and TRBJ2-1, is GAGVSQSPRYKVAKRGQDVALRCDPISGHVSLFWYQQALGQGPEFLTYFQNEAQLDKSGLPSDRFFAERPEGSVSTLKIQRTQQEDSAVYLCASSPAETGGGYNEQFFGPGTRLTVL.

The genes are TRBV7-8 and TRBJ1-2; 8 bases line up with TRBD1. V shed 5 bases, J shed 4 bases, and the junction held 12 bases outside the gene matches. Looked up from germline, CDR1 is SGHVS and CDR2 is FQNEAQ. This CDR3 region has 16 residues. The CDR3 loop is CASSPPGQGIAYGYTF. CDR3 sequence (DNA): TGTGCCAGCAGCCCTCCCGGACAGGGTATTGCCTATGGCTACACCTTC.